The sequence of this TCR beta chain was determined in a study of vaccination effects on CD4 cells after COVID-19. The table lists this clone with a few counts. The target antigen is unknown. Overall study findings and caveats: Late post-vaccination, clones induced by infection and those induced by vaccine underwent marked clonal contraction.

Before any sequencing was done, the ViraFEST assay used viral peptide pools to expand antigen-specific CD4+ T cells. CD4+ T cells were isolated after roughly nine days of culture. Previously uninfected by SARS-CoV-2, the vaccine recipients also showed negative nucleocapsid antibodies. Produced via immunoSEQ multiplex PCR; TCRdb's table is partial and in-frame only. This table has roughly 50,000 clones, about four fifths appearing once. V lost 0 bases to trimming and J lost 4 bases, with 7 bases between them. Germline CDR1 is SNHLY and CDR2 is FYNNEI. This CDR3 spans 14 amino acids. The specimen was CD4+ T cells from PBMCs cultured with HCoV-OC43 spike peptides, collected before COVID-19 vaccination. Subset denoted: HCoV-OC43 spike overlapping peptide pool stimulation. This chain uses TRBV2 with TRBJ1-5; D unclear. This TCR was sampled from a human donor who received a COVID-19 vaccine. The CDR3 spells CASSEATPNQPQHF. As DNA, the CDR3 is TGTGCCAGCAGTGAAGCCACCCCAAATCAGCCCCAGCATTTT.